A single sample is the source of the 10 T cell receptor beta chains below, sequenced in a study of CD8 T cells in Susac syndrome (dated by TCRdb to about 2019). Library preparation was by the immunoSEQ multiplex PCR assay. RNA was extracted using the RNeasy kit, and 0.5 to 1 microgram was reverse transcribed with random hexamers. The public reads were reprocessed in TCRdb via fastp at Q25 and MiXCR, keeping in-frame beta chains. Entries that share a CDR3 protein sequence are merged under the most common genes and DNA. The sample records fewer than 250,000 distinct CDR3 sequences, more than 85% of which are singletons. Over 0.1% of the sample belongs to the ten largest clones. The sequenced sample was CD8+ T cells from PBMCs. These TCRs come from a human donor with multiple sclerosis.

CDR3 in amino acids: CASSDYAGTLRTQDTQYF. The CDR3 DNA reads as TGTGCCAGCAGCGATTACGCCGGGACACTCAGGACACAAGATACGCAGTATTTT. The chain couples TRBV9 to TRBJ2-3; maybe TRBD1 (6 bases). The CDR3 contains 18 residues. The V end was cut by 3 bases, the J end by 5 bases, with 25 bases between. Germline-derived CDR1 and CDR2 are SGDLS and YYNGEE. Full variable domain (missing parts from reference TRBV9 and TRBJ2-3): DSGVTQTPKHLITATGQRVTLRCSPRSGDLSVYWYQQSLDQGLQFLIQYYNGEERAKGNILERFSAQQFPDLHSELNLSSLELGDSALYFCASSDYAGTLRTQDTQYFGPGTRLTVL.

The chain has TRBV6-1 and TRBJ2-1; no reliable D call. CDR1 is MNHNS and CDR2 is SASEGT in the germline V gene. This CDR3 is 13 amino acids long. Trimming pared 7 bases from V and 2 bases from J, leaving 9 bases between. The CDR3 reads CASTPWAYNEQFF. DNA for the CDR3: TGTGCCAGCACCCCCTGGGCCTACAATGAGCAGTTCTTC.

The CDR3 loop is CASSVASGTYNEQFF. The CDR3 nucleotides read TGTGCCAGCAGCGTAGCTAGCGGAACCTACAATGAGCAGTTCTTC. The chain links TRBV9 to TRBJ2-1; TRBD2 agrees at 7 bases. V shed 0 bases and J 2 bases; nucleotides not matched to a gene: 2. This CDR3 has 15 amino acids. CDR1 and CDR2 (germline): SGDLS, YYNGEE.

V gene TRBV18 combines with J gene TRBJ1-1; 11 bases are shared with TRBD1. The CDR3 consists of 15 residues. Per the germline V gene, CDR1 is KGHSH and CDR2 is LQKENI. V dropped 8 bases and J dropped 2; count of bases not matched to a gene: 7. The CDR3 spells CASTPGTGGNTEAFF. CDR3 DNA sequence: TGTGCCAGCACTCCCGGGACAGGGGGAAACACTGAAGCTTTCTTT.

The CDR3: CASSPDASNQPQHF. The CDR3 DNA is TGTGCCAGCAGCCCTGACGCAAGCAATCAGCCCCAGCATTTT. J is TRBJ1-5 and V is TRBV6-5; D gene uncertain. The CDR3 spans 14 residues. Germline V gives CDR1 MNHEY, CDR2 SVGAGI. V was shortened by 6 bases and J by 1 base, with 10 bases between the two germline ends.

The V and J genes are TRBV3-1 and TRBJ2-4, with 11 bases aligning to TRBD2. Germline CDR1 and CDR2: LGHDT and YNNKEL (reference sequence). CDR3 length: 16 residues. Germline trimming cut 4 bases from V and 3 bases from J; bases unmatched to any gene: 5. The CDR3: CASSPPLAGGKNIQYF. CDR3 coding DNA: TGTGCCAGCAGCCCCCCCCTAGCGGGGGGCAAAAACATTCAGTACTTC. The full variable domain, completed using reference TRBV3-1 and TRBJ2-4, is DTAVSQTPKYLVTQMGNDKSIKCEQNLGHDTMYWYKQDSKKFLKIMFSYNNKELIINETVPNRFSPKSPDKAHLNLHINSLELGDSAVYFCASSPPLAGGKNIQYFGAGTRLSVL.

The chain links TRBV20-1 to TRBJ2-7; 8 nucleotides line up with TRBD2. CDR3 length: 13 residues. The junction had 7 bases not matched to a gene; V was cut back by 6 bases and J by 3 bases. Germline CDR1 is DFQATT and CDR2 is SNEGSKA (reference sequence). In nucleotides, the CDR3 is TGCAGTGCCCCGGCGGGGGGAGGCTACGAGCAGTACTTC. It translates to CSAPAGGGYEQYF.

The CDR3 protein is CSAKDYNEQFF. The DNA of the CDR3 is TGCAGTGCTAAGGACTACAATGAGCAGTTCTTC. This chain connects TRBV20-1 to TRBJ2-1, with D hard to call. The V gene lost 4 bases and the J gene lost 3 bases, with 4 bases spanning the gap. Per the germline V gene, CDR1 is DFQATT and CDR2 is SNEGSKA (reference sequence). CDR3 length: 11 residues.

The chain couples TRBV29-1 to TRBJ1-2; tentative D call: TRBD1 (5 bases). The CDR3 extends over 13 amino acids. V lost 1 base and J 6 bases, leaving 12 bases between the germline ends. The V gene's germline CDR1 is SQVTM and CDR2 ANQGSEA. This chain's CDR3 is CSVEAGTADGYTF. The DNA of the CDR3 is TGCAGCGTTGAAGCCGGGACGGCGGATGGCTACACCTTC.

In its sample, this clonotype was seen a few times. This chain joins TRBV14 and TRBJ1-1; TRBD1 matches 7 bases. CDR3 size: 16 residues. Germline loops: CDR1 SGHDN, CDR2 FVKESK. V dropped 4 bases and J dropped 1; count of bases not matched to a gene: 9. CDR3 sequence (DNA): TGTGCCAGCAGCCGCATATCCGGGACAGCGAACACTGAAGCTTTCTTT. Residues: CASSRISGTANTEAFF.